Listed below are T cell receptor beta chains from one sample, sequenced in a study of T cell changes during pregnancy in multiple sclerosis. Method: immunoSEQ multiplex PCR; TCRdb's copy keeps in-frame clones and lacks some. This table has 56,000 or so clones, approximately 92% appearing once. The sample consisted of CD4+ T cells from peripheral blood mononuclear cells, taken in the third trimester of pregnancy. The receptors come from a female donor with multiple sclerosis, enrolled in a pregnancy study. The CDR3 runs from the conserved cysteine through the conserved F or W. D genes are given only for firm matches. Clone size is given for some rows only: seen once, a few or many times, or a class if the clone is expanded.

J gene,D gene,clone size,V gene,CDR3 DNA,CDR3 protein
TRBJ1-4,-,-,TRBV28,TGTGCCAGCACCCCCGGGACATTCGCAACTAATGAAAAACTGTTTTTT,CASTPGTFATNEKLFF
TRBJ1-1,TRBD1,-,TRBV2,TGTGCCAGCAAATCGACAGGGTGGTTGAACACTGAAGCTTTCTTT,CASKSTGWLNTEAFF
TRBJ2-7,-,-,TRBV5-1,TGCGCCAGCACGCAAATCGGCGGGAATAGCGTCTACGAGCAGTACTTC,CASTQIGGNSVYEQYF
TRBJ2-1,TRBD2,-,TRBV7-9,TGTGCCAGCACCCCCCCGGGACTAGCCTACAATGAGCAGTTCTTC,CASTPPGLAYNEQFF
TRBJ2-1,TRBD2,once,TRBV7-6,TGTGCCAGCAGTCCCCGGGGGGGGATAAATGAGCAGTTCTTC,CASSPRGGINEQFF
TRBJ1-1,-,few,TRBV6-5,TGTGCCAGCAGTGTACTTTCCAGAGGTAACACTGAAGCTTTCTTT,CASSVLSRGNTEAFF
TRBJ1-1,TRBD1,-,TRBV7-8,TGTGCCAGCAGCTTAGAGGACAGGGGTATTAACACTGAAGCTTTCTTT,CASSLEDRGINTEAFF
TRBJ2-2,TRBD1,once,TRBV29-1,TGCAGCGTTCGACAGGGGGCGGGGACCGGGGAGCTGTTTTTT,CSVRQGAGTGELFF
TRBJ2-5,TRBD1,-,TRBV2,TGTGCCAGCAGGGGGGGACAGGTCCGAGAGACCCAGTACTTC,CASRGGQVRETQYF
TRBJ1-4,TRBD1,-,TRBV10-3,TGTGCCGTTGGACAGGGGGCCCCCGAAGAAAAACTGTTTTTT,CAVGQGAPEEKLFF
TRBJ1-2,TRBD1,-,TRBV6-5,TGTGCCAGCAGAAAGGCAGGGGGCAGTGGCTACACCTTC,CASRKAGGSGYTF
TRBJ2-1,-,-,TRBV28,TGTGCCAGCAGTCCTCTAGCGCGACAACAAGGGGAGCAGTTCTTC,CASSPLARQQGEQFF